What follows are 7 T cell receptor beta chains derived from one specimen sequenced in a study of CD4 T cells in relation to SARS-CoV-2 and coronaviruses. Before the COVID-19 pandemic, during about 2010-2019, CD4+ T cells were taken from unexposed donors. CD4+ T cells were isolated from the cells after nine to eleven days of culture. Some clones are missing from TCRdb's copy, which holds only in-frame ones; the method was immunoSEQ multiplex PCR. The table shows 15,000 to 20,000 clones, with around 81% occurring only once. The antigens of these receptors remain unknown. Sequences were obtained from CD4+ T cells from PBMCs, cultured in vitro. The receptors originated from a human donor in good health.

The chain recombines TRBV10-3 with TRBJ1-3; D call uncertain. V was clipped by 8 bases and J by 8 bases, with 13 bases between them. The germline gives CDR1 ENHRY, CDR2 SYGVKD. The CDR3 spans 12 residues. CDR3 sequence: CAIGLVGDTIYF. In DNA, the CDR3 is TGTGCCATCGGCTTGGTCGGCGACACCATATATTTT.

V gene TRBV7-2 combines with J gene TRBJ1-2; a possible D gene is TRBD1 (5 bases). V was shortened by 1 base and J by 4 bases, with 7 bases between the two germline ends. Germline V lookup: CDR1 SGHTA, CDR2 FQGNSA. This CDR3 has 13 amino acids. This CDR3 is CASSLEDIYGYTF. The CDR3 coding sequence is TGTGCCAGCAGCTTAGAGGACATCTATGGCTACACCTTC. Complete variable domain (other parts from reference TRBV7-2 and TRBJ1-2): GAGVSQSPSNKVTEKGKDVELRCDPISGHTALYWYRQSLGQGLEFLIYFQGNSAPDKSGLPSDRFSAERTGGSVSTLTIQRTQQEDSAVYLCASSLEDIYGYTFGSGTRLTVV.

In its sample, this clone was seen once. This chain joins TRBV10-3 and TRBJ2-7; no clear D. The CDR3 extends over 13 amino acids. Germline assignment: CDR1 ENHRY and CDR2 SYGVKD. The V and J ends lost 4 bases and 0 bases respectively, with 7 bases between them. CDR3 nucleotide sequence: TGTGCCATCAGTGGAAGGATCTCCTACGAGCAGTACTTC. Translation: CAISGRISYEQYF.

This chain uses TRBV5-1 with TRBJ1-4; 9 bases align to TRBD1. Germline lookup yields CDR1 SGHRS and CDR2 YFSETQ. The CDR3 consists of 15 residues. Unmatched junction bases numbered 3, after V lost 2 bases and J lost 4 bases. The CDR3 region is CASSLQGAVNEKLFF. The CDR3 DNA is TGCGCCAGCAGCTTACAGGGGGCGGTTAATGAAAAACTGTTTTTT.

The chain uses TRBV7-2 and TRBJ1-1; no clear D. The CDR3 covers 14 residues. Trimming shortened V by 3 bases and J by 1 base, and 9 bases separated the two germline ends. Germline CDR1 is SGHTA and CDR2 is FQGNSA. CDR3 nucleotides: TGTGCCAGCAGCTTCTTTGGCACGAACACTGAAGCTTTCTTT. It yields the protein CASSFFGTNTEAFF.

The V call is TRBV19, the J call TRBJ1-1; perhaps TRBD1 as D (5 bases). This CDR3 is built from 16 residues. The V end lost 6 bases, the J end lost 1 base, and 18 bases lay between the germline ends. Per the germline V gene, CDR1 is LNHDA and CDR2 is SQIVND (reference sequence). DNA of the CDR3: TGTGCCAGTAGCAAGACAGTTTTGGGAGCGAACACTGAAGCTTTCTTT. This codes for CASSKTVLGANTEAFF.

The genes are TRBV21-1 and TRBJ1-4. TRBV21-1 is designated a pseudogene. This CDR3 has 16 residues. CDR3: CASSKRDSFPNEKLFF. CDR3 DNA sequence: TGTGCCAGCAGCAAAAGGGACTCCTTCCCTAATGAAAAACTGTTTTTT.